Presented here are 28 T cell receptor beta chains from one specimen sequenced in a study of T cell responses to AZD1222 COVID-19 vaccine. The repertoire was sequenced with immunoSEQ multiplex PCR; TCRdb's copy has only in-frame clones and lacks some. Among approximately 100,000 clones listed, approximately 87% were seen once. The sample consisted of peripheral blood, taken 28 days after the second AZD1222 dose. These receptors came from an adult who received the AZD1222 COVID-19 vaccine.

For the CDR3, the DNA is TGTGCCACCAGCAGAGGGGACAGGTTCTCCTACGAGCAGTACTTC. It yields the protein CATSRGDRFSYEQYF. The chain is built from TRBV15 and TRBJ2-7, with TRBD1 identical over 8 bases. Germline assignment: CDR1 LNHNV and CDR2 YYDKDF (reference sequence). The CDR3 sequence is 15 residues long. Unmatched junction bases numbered 2, after V lost 1 base and J lost 0 bases.

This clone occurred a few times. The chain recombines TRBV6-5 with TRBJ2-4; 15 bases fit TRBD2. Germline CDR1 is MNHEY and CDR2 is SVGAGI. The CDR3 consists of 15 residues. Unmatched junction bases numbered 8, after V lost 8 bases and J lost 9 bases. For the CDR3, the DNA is TGTGCCAGCTCAAGGACTAGCGGGGGGGTCCCCATTCAGTACTTC. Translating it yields CASSRTSGGVPIQYF.

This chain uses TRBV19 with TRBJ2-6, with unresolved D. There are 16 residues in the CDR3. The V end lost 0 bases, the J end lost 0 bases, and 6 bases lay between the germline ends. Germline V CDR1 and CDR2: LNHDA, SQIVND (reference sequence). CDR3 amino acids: CASSIELGSGANVLTF. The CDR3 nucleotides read TGTGCCAGTAGTATAGAACTGGGCTCTGGGGCCAACGTCCTGACTTTC.

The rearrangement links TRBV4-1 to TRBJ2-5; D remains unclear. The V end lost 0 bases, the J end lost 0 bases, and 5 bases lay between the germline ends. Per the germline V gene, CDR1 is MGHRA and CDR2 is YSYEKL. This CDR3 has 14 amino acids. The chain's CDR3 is CASSQDRNQETQYF. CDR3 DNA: TGCGCCAGCAGCCAAGACAGAAACCAAGAGACCCAGTACTTC.

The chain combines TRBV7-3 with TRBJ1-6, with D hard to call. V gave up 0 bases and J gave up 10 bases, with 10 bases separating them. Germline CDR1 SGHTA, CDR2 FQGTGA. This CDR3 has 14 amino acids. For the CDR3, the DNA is TGTGCCAGCAGCTTAACAGGGTTGGGCTCACCCCTCCACTTT. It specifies CASSLTGLGSPLHF.

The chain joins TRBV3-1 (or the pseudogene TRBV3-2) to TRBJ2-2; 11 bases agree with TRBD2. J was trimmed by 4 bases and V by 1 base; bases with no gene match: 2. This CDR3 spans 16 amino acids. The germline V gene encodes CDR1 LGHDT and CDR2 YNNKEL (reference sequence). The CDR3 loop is CASSQGLAGRTGELFF. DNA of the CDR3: TGTGCCAGCAGCCAAGGACTAGCGGGACGCACCGGGGAGCTGTTTTTT.

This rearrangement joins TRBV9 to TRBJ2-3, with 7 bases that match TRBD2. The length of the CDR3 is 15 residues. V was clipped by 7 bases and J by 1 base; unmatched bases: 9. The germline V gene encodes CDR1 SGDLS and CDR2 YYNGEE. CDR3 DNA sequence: TGTGCCAGCCAATCGGGGCTAGCGGGCACAGATACGCAGTATTTT. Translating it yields CASQSGLAGTDTQYF. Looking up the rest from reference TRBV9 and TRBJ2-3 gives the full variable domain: DSGVTQTPKHLITATGQRVTLRCSPRSGDLSVYWYQQSLDQGLQFLIQYYNGEERAKGNILERFSAQQFPDLHSELNLSSLELGDSALYFCASQSGLAGTDTQYFGPGTRLTVL.

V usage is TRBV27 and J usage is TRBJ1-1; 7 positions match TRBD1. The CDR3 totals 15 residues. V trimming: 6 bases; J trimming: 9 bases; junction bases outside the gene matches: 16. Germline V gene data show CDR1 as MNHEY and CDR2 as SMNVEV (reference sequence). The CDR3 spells CASSSGQDLTVKAFF. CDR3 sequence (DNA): TGTGCCAGCAGCTCCGGACAGGACCTCACCGTGAAAGCTTTCTTT.

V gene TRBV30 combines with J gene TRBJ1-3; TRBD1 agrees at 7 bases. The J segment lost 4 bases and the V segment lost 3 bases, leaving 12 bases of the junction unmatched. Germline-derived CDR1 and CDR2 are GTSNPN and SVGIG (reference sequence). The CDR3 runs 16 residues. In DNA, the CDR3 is TGTGCCTGGAGGCGGAGGGGGCAGGTGGGAGGAAACACCATATATTTT. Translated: CAWRRRGQVGGNTIYF.

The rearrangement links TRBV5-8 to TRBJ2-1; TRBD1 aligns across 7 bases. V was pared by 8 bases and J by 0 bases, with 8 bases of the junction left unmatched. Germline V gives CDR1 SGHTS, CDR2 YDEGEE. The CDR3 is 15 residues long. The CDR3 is CASSLQGDSYNEQFF. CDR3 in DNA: TGTGCCAGTAGCCTCCAGGGGGACTCCTACAATGAGCAGTTCTTC.

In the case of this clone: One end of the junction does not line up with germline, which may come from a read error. The CDR3 nucleotides read TGTGCTAGCAGCTTACGGGCTAACACTGAAGCTTTCTTT. This encodes CASSLRANTEAFF. V usage is TRBV7-7 and J usage is TRBJ1-1, with D uncertain. The germline V gene encodes CDR1 SSHAT and CDR2 FNYEAQ (reference sequence). The CDR3 is 13 residues long.

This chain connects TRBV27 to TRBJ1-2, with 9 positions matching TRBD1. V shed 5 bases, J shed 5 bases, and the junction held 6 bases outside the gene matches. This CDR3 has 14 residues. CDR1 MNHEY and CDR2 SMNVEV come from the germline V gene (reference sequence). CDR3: CASSRQGVGYGYTF. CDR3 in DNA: TGTGCCAGCAGTCGACAGGGGGTGGGGTATGGCTACACCTTC.

The CDR3 DNA follows: TGTGCCAGCAGCCCTGGGACTAGCGGCGATGAGCAGTTCTTC. It codes for CASSPGTSGDEQFF. The chain has TRBV4-2 and TRBJ2-1; 11 bases match TRBD2. Germline CDR1 reads LGHNA; CDR2 reads YNFKEQ. The CDR3 is 14 residues long. With V trimmed by 4 bases and J by 8 bases, 4 bases remained unmatched.

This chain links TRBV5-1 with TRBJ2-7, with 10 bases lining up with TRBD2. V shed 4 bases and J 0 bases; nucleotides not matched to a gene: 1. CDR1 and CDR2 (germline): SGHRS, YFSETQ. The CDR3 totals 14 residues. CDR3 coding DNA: TGCGCCAGCAGCAAGCGGGAGGGCTCCTACGAGCAGTACTTC. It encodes CASSKREGSYEQYF. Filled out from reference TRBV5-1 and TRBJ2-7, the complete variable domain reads KAGVTQTPRYLIKTRGQQVTLSCSPISGHRSVSWYQQTPGQGLQFLFEYFSETQRNKGNFPGRFSGRQFSNSRSEMNVSTLELGDSALYLCASSKREGSYEQYFGPGTRLTVT.

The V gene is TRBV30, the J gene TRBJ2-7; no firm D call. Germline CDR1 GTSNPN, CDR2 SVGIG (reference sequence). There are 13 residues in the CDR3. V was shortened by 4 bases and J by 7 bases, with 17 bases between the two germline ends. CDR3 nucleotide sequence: TGTGCCTGGACCCTGGGTTTGGGCCTGGAGCAGTACTTC. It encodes CAWTLGLGLEQYF.

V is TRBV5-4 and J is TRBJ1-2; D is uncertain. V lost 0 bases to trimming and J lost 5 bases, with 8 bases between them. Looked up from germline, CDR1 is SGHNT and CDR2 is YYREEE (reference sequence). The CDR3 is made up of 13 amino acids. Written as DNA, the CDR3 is TGTGCCAGCAGCTTGGGAACGGGATATGGCTACACCTTC. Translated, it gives CASSLGTGYGYTF.

The CDR3: CSVEDTTGITYEQYF. CDR3 sequence (DNA): TGCAGCGTTGAAGATACAACAGGGATTACCTACGAGCAGTACTTC. This chain uses TRBV29-1 with TRBJ2-7; a weak D match, TRBD1 (6 bases). The CDR3 is 15 amino acids. V dropped 0 bases and J dropped 2 bases, with 14 bases sitting between them. Per germline, CDR1 SQVTM and CDR2 ANQGSEA.

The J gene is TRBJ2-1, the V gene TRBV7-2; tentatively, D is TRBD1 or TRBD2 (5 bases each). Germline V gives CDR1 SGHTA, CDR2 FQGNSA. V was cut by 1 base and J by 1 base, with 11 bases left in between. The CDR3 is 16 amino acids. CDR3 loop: CASSLGGSGSYNEQFF. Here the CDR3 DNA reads TGTGCCAGCAGCTTAGGGGGGTCGGGTTCCTACAATGAGCAGTTCTTC. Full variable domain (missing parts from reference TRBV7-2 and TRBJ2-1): GAGVSQSPSNKVTEKGKDVELRCDPISGHTALYWYRQSLGQGLEFLIYFQGNSAPDKSGLPSDRFSAERTGGSVSTLTIQRTQQEDSAVYLCASSLGGSGSYNEQFFGPGTRLTVL.

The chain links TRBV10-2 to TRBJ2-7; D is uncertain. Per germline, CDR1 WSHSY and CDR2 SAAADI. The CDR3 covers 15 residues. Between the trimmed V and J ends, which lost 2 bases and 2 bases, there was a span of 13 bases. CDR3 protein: CASSERVGTTYEQYF. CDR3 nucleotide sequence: TGCGCCAGCAGTGAGAGGGTGGGCACCACCTACGAGCAGTACTTC.

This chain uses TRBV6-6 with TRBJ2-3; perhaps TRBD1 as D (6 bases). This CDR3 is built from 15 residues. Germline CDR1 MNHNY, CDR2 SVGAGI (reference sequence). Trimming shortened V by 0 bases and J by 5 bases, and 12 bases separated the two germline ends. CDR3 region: CASSYSQGPVDTQYF. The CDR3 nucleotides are TGTGCCAGCAGTTACTCCCAGGGGCCGGTAGATACGCAGTATTTT.

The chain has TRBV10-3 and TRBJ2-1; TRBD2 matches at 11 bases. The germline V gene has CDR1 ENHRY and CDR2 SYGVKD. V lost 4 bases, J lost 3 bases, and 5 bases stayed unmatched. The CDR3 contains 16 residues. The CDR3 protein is CAISGGGTSGYNEQFF. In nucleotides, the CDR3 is TGTGCCATCAGTGGGGGAGGGACTAGCGGCTACAATGAGCAGTTCTTC.

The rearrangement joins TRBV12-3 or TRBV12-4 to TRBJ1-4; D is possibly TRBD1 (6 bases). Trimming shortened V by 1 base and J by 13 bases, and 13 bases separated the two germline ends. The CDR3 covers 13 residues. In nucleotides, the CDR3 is TGTGCCAGCAGTTTAGAGGGTCAGGGGAGACTGTTTTTT. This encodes CASSLEGQGRLFF.

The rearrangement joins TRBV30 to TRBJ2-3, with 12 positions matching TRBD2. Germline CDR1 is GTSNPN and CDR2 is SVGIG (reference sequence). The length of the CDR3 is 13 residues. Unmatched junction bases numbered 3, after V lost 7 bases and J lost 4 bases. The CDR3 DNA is TGTGCCTTTGGACTAGCGGGATCAGATACGCAGTATTTT. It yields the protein CAFGLAGSDTQYF.

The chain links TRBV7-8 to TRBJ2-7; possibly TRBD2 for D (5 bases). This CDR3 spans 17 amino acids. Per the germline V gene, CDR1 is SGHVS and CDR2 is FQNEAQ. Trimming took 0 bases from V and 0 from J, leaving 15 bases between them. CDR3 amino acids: CASSLALSRTSSYEQYF. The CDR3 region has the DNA TGTGCCAGCAGCTTAGCGCTTAGTAGAACTAGCTCCTACGAGCAGTACTTC.

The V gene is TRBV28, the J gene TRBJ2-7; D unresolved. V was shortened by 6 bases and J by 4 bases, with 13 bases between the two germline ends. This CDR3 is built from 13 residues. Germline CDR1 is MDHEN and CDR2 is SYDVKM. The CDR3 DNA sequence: TGTGCCAGCAGATTGGACGGCAAGTACGAGCAGTACTTC. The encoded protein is CASRLDGKYEQYF.

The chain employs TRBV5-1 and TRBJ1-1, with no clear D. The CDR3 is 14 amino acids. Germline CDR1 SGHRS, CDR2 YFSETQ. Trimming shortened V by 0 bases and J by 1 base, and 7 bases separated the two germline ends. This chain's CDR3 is CASSLVPENTEAFF. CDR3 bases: TGCGCCAGCAGCTTGGTCCCAGAGAACACTGAAGCTTTCTTT.

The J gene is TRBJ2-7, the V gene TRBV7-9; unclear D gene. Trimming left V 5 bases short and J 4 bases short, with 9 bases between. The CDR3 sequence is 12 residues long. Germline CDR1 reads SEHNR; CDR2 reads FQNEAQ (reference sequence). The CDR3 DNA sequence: TGTGCCAGCAGCCCACTGGGGTACGAGCAGTACTTC. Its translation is CASSPLGYEQYF.

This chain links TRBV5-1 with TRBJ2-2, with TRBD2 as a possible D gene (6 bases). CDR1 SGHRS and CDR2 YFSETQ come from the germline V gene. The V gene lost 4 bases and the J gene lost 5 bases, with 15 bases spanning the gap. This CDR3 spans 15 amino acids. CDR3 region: CASSPTPGVTGELFF. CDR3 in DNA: TGCGCCAGCAGCCCTACGCCGGGGGTGACCGGGGAGCTGTTTTTT.